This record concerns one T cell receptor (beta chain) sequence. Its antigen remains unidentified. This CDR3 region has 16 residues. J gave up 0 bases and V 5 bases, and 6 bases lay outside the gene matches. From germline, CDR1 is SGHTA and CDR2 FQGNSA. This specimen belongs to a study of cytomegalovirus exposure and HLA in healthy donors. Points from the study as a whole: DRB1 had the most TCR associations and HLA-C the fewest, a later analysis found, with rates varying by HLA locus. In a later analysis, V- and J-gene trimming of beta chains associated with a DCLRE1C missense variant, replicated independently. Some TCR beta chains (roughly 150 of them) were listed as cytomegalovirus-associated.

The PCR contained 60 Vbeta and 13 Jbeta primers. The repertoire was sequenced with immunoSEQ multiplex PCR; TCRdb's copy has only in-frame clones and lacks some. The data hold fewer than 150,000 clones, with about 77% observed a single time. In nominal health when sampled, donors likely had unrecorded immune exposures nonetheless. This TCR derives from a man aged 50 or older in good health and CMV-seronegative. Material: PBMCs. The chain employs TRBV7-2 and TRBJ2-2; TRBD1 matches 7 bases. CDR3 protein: CASSPRGRPNTGELFF. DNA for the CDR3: TGTGCCAGCAGCCCTAGGGGGCGTCCGAACACCGGGGAGCTGTTTTTT.